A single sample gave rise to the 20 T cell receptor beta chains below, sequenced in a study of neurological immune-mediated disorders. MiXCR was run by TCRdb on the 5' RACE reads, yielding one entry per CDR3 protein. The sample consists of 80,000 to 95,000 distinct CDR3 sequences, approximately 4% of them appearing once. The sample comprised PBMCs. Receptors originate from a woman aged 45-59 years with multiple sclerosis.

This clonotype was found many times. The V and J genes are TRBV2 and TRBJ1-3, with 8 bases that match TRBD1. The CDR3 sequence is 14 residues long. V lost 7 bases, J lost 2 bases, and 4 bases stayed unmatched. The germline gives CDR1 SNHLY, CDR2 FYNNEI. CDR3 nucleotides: TGTGCCAGCACGAAGGACAGGGCTGGAAACACCATATATTTT. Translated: CASTKDRAGNTIYF.

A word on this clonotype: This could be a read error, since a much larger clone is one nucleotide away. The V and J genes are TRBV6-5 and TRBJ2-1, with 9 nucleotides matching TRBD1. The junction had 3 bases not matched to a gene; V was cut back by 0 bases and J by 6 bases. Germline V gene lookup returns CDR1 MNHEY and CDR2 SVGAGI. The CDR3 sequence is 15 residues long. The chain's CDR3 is CASSYSKDRGNEQFF. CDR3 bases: TGTGCCAGCAGTTACTCGAAGGACAGGGGCAATGAGCAGTTCTTC.

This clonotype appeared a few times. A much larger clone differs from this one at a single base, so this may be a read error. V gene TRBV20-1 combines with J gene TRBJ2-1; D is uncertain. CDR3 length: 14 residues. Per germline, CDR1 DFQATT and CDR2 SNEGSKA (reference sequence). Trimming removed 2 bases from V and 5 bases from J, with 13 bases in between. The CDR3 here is CSARNGGPDNEQFF. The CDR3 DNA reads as TGCAGTGCTAGAAATGGCGGCCCGGACAATGAGCAGTTCTTC.

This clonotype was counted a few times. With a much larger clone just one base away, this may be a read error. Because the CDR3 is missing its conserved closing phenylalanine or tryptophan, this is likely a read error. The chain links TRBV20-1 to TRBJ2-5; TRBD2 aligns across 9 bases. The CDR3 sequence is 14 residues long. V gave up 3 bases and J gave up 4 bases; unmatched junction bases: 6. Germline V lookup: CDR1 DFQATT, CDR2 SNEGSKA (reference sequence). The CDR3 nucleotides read TGCAGTGCTAGGATAAGCGGGGGGCGAGAGACCCAGTACATC. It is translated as CSARISGGRETQYI.

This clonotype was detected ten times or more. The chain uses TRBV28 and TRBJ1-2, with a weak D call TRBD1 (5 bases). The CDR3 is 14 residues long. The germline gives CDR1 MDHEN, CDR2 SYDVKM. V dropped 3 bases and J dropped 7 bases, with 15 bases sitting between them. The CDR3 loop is CASSFGLGVGGYTF. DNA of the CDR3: TGTGCCAGCAGTTTTGGACTAGGGGTCGGTGGCTACACCTTC.

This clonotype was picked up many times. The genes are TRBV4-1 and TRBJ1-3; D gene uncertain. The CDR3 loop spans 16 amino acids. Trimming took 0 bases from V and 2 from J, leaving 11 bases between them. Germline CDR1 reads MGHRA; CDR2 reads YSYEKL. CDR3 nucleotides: TGCGCCAGCAGCCAAGAGTTTCGGGGAGCTGGAAACACCATATATTTT. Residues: CASSQEFRGAGNTIYF.

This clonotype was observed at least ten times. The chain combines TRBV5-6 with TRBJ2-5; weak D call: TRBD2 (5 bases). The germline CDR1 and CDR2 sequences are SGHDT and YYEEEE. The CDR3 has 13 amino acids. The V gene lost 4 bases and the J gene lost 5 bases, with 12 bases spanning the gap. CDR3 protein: CASSKARGETQYF. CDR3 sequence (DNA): TGTGCCAGCAGCAAGGCCCGGGGTGAGACCCAGTACTTC.

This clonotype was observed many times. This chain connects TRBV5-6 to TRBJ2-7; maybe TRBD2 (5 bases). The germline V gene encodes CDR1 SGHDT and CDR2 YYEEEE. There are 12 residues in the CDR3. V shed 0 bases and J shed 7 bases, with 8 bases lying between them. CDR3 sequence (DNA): TGTGCCAGCAGCTTGGGTCGGGAAGAGCAGTACTTC. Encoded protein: CASSLGREEQYF.

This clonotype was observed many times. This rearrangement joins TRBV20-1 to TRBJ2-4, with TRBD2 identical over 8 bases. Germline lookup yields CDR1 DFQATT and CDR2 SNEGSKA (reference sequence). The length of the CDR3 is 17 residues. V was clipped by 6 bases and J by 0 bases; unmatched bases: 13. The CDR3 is CSAKRERGTLAKNIQYF. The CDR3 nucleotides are TGCAGTGCCAAACGGGAGCGGGGGACCCTAGCCAAAAACATTCAGTACTTC.

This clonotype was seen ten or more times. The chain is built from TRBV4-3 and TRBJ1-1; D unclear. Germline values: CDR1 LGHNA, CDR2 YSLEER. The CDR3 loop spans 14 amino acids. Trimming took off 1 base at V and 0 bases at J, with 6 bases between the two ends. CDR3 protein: CASSQGGMNTEAFF. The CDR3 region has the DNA TGCGCCAGCAGCCAAGGGGGAATGAACACTGAAGCTTTCTTT.

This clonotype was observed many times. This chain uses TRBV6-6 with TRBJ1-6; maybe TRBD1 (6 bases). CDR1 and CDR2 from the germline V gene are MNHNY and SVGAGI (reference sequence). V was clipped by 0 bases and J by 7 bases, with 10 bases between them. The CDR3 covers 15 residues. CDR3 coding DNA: TGTGCCAGCAGTTACTCCACTAGGGGGAATTCACCCCTCCACTTT. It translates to CASSYSTRGNSPLHF.

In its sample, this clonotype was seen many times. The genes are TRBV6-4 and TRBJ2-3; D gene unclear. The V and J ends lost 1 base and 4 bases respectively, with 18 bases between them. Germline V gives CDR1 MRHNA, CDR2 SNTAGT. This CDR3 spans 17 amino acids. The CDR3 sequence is CASSDYPSFLAADTQYF. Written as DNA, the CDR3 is TGTGCCAGCAGTGACTACCCGAGCTTTCTGGCCGCAGATACGCAGTATTTT.

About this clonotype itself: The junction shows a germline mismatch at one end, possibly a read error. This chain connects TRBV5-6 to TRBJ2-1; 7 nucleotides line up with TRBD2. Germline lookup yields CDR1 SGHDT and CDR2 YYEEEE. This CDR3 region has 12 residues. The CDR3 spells CASSWREGSVVF. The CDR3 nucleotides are TGTGCCAGCAGCTGGAGGGAGGGCAGCGTAGTCTTC.

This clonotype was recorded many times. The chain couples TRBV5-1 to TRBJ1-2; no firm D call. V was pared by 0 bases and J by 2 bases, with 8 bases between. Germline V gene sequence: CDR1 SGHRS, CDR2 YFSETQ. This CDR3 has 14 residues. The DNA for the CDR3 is TGCGCCAGCAGCTTGGCAAAGTCAAACTATGGCTACACCTTC. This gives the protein CASSLAKSNYGYTF. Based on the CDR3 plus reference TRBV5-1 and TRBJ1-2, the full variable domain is KAGVTQTPRYLIKTRGQQVTLSCSPISGHRSVSWYQQTPGQGLQFLFEYFSETQRNKGNFPGRFSGRQFSNSRSEMNVSTLELGDSALYLCASSLAKSNYGYTFGSGTRLTVV.

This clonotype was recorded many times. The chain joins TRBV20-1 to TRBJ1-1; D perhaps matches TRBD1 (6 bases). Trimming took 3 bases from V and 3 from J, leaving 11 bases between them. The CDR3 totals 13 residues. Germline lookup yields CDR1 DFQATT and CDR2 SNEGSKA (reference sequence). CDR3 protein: CSARGGADTEAFF. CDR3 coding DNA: TGCAGTGCTAGGGGGGGGGCGGACACTGAAGCTTTCTTT.

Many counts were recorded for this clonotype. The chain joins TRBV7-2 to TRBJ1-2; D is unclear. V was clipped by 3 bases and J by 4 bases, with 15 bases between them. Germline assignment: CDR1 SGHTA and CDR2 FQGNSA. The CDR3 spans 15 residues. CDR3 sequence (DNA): TGTGCCAGCAGCTTTTGGGCGGAGGGTACCTATGGCTACACCTTC. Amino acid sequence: CASSFWAEGTYGYTF.

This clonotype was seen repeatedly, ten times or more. The CDR3 nucleotides are TGTGCCAGCAGAACCGTGCCGGGAGCGGGGGGAGAAAAACTGTTTTTT. As protein: CASRTVPGAGGEKLFF. The chain has TRBV6-5 and TRBJ1-4, with a tentative D call TRBD1 (5 bases). This CDR3 is 16 amino acids long. V was pared by 6 bases and J by 8 bases, with 22 bases between. Germline-derived CDR1 and CDR2 are MNHEY and SVGAGI.

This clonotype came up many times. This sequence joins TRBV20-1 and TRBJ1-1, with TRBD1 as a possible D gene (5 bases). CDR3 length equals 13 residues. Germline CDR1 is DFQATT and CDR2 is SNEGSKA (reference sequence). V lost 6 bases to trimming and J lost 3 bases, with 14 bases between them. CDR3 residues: CSAIGGVYTEAFF. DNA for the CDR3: TGCAGTGCAATTGGGGGGGTCTACACTGAAGCTTTCTTT.

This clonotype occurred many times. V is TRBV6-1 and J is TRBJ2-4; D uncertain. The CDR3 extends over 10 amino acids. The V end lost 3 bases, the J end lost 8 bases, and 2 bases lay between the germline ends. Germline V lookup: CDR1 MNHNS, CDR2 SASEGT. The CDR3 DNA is TGTGCCAGCAGTGAGTACATTCAGTACTTC. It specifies CASSEYIQYF.

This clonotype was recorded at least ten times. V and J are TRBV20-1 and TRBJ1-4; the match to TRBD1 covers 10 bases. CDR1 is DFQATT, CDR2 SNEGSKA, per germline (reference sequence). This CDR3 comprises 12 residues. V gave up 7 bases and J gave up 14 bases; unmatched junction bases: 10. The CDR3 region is CSGSRQGASLFF. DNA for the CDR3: TGCAGTGGGTCGAGACAGGGGGCTTCGCTGTTTTTT.